The clone carrying this TCR beta chain was detected only a few times. Its antigen remains unidentified. The data derive from a study of CD4 T cells in relation to SARS-CoV-2 and coronaviruses. Looking at the study overall: TCR beta CDR3s were sequenced after roughly 10-day antigen culture of PBMCs. No peptide or an HIV-1 Nef peptide pool served as negative control.

TCRdb's table, derived via immunoSEQ multiplex PCR, lists solely in-frame clones and lacks some. Of more than 15,000 clones in the sample, under 85% were seen once. Study-wide findings and caveats: Crossreactive clones expanded significantly less to SARS-CoV-2 than monoreactive clones.

The unexposed donors gave CD4+ T cells in 2011-2018, prior to COVID-19. The cells were cultured for over eight days before CD4+ T cells were isolated. Cultures held under 2.5 million PBMCs per well with roughly 10 IU/ml IL-2. The CDR3 has 12 residues. The germline V gene encodes CDR1 GTSNPN and CDR2 SVGIG (reference sequence). Trimming cost V 4 bases and J 3 bases, with 9 bases left between them. Sequenced: CD4+ T cells from PBMCs, cultured in vitro. The origin of this receptor is a human donor in good health. The chain couples TRBV30 to TRBJ1-1, with TRBD1 as a possible D gene (5 bases). In DNA, the CDR3 is TGTGCCTGGACAATAGGGGACACTGAAGCTTTCTTT. This codes for CAWTIGDTEAFF.